The 28 T cell receptor beta chains below all came from one sample that was sequenced in a study of cytomegalovirus exposure and HLA in healthy donors. Researchers ran the PCR with 60 Vbeta and 13 Jbeta primers. Some clones are missing from TCRdb's copy, which holds only in-frame ones; the method was immunoSEQ multiplex PCR. The sample includes over 110,000 clones, 78% of them seen just once. The sample consisted of PBMCs. These receptors originate from a woman in her thirties or forties in good health and CMV-seropositive.

This clone was seen only once. The rearrangement joins TRBV18 to TRBJ2-3; the D gene is possibly TRBD1 (6 bases). Trimming removed 2 bases from V and 2 bases from J, with 8 bases in between. CDR3 size: 14 residues. Germline V gene lookup returns CDR1 KGHSH and CDR2 LQKENI. CDR3 in amino acids: CASSPGQNTDTQYF. As DNA, the CDR3 is TGTGCCAGCTCACCAGGACAGAACACAGATACGCAGTATTTT.

In DNA, the CDR3 is TGTGCCAGCAGGCCTAGCGGGCGATCCTACGAGCAGTACTTC. Protein: CASRPSGRSYEQYF. The J gene is TRBJ2-7, the V gene TRBV6-5; 8 bases agree with TRBD2. Trimming took 6 bases from V and 1 from J; bases not matched to a gene: 5. This CDR3 spans 14 amino acids. The germline V gene has CDR1 MNHEY and CDR2 SVGAGI.

The rearrangement joins TRBV18 to TRBJ2-1; TRBD2 matches at 7 bases. Unmatched junction bases numbered 6, after V lost 6 bases and J lost 4 bases. CDR1 is KGHSH and CDR2 is LQKENI in the germline V gene. This CDR3 comprises 14 residues. This CDR3 is CASSGRTGYNEQFF. The CDR3 DNA sequence: TGTGCCAGCTCCGGGAGGACTGGGTACAATGAGCAGTTCTTC.

V usage is TRBV28 and J usage is TRBJ2-7; D not resolved. Trimming left V 5 bases short and J 2 bases short, with 13 bases between. This CDR3 has 14 amino acids. Germline loops: CDR1 MDHEN, CDR2 SYDVKM. CDR3 amino acids: CASSLRGPTYEQYF. The DNA for the CDR3 is TGTGCCAGCAGTCTACGAGGTCCGACCTACGAGCAGTACTTC. Combining the CDR3 with reference TRBV28 and TRBJ2-7 gives the whole variable domain DVKVTQSSRYLVKRTGEKVFLECVQDMDHENMFWYRQDPGLGLRLIYFSYDVKMKEKGDIPEGYSVSREKKERFSLILESASTNQTSMYLCASSLRGPTYEQYFGPGTRLTVT.

On this clone itself: Sequence at one end of the junction differs from germline and may be a read error. This rearrangement joins TRBV30 to TRBJ2-1; 12 positions match TRBD2. The CDR3 length is 12 residues. Looked up from germline, CDR1 is GTSNPN and CDR2 is SVGIG (reference sequence). This CDR3 reads CAWRRLAGDMIF. CDR3 DNA sequence: TGTGCCTGGAGAAGACTAGCGGGAGATATGATCTTC.

This chain uses TRBV28 with TRBJ2-3; TRBD2 is a possible D gene (5 bases). CDR1 and CDR2 (germline): MDHEN, SYDVKM. Trimming took 6 bases from V and 1 from J, leaving 11 bases between them. The length of the CDR3 is 14 residues. CDR3: CASREVGGTDTQYF. The CDR3 region has the DNA TGTGCCAGCAGGGAGGTAGGAGGCACAGATACGCAGTATTTT.

The rearrangement joins TRBV15 to TRBJ1-4; D uncertain. Between the trimmed V and J ends, which lost 5 bases and 4 bases, there was a span of 2 bases. CDR1 is LNHNV and CDR2 is YYDKDF in the germline V gene (reference sequence). The CDR3 loop spans 11 amino acids. The CDR3 DNA follows: TGTGCCACCAGCTATAATGAAAAACTGTTTTTT. Its protein product is CATSYNEKLFF.

This chain connects TRBV15 to TRBJ2-1; 13 bases align to TRBD2. V trimming: 2 bases; J trimming: 1 base; junction bases outside the gene matches: 5. In germline, CDR1 is LNHNV, CDR2 YYDKDF (reference sequence). This CDR3 comprises 18 residues. The CDR3 DNA follows: TGTGCCACCAGCAGAACCGGGACTAGCGGGATTTCCTACAATGAGCAGTTCTTC. It encodes CATSRTGTSGISYNEQFF.

The chain is built from TRBV19 and TRBJ1-5, with 8 bases lining up with TRBD1. This CDR3 is built from 15 residues. Germline CDR1 LNHDA, CDR2 SQIVND (reference sequence). V lost 7 bases and J lost 4; bases outside the gene matches: 9. In DNA, the CDR3 is TGTGCCAGTAACTACGGGACAGGAGGGAATCAGCCCCAGCATTTT. Amino acid sequence: CASNYGTGGNQPQHF.

In its sample, this clone was seen once. V usage is TRBV18 and J usage is TRBJ1-3, with D possibly TRBD1 on 5 matching bases. V lost 1 base, J lost 0 bases, and 16 bases lay in between. The CDR3 sequence is 18 residues long. The germline V gene has CDR1 KGHSH and CDR2 LQKENI. CDR3 DNA: TGTGCCAGCTCACCACTTGCCCTAACAGGTCGCTCTGGAAACACCATATATTTT. Translated: CASSPLALTGRSGNTIYF.

The genes are TRBV2 and TRBJ1-5; D possibly corresponds to TRBD1 (6 bases). Germline lookup yields CDR1 SNHLY and CDR2 FYNNEI. This CDR3 region has 14 residues. Trimming removed 3 bases from V and 3 bases from J, with 9 bases in between. CDR3 protein: CASSDRGANQPQHF. The CDR3 DNA reads as TGTGCCAGCAGTGACCGGGGGGCCAATCAGCCCCAGCATTTT. The entire variable domain, with the rest obtained from reference TRBV2 and TRBJ1-5, is as follows: EPEVTQTPSHQVTQMGQEVILRCVPISNHLYFYWYRQILGQKVEFLVSFYNNEISEKSEIFDDQFSVERPDGSNFTLKIRSTKLEDSAMYFCASSDRGANQPQHFGDGTRLSIL.

V usage is TRBV27 and J usage is TRBJ1-4; the match to TRBD1 covers 12 bases. The CDR3 totals 16 residues. CDR1 and CDR2 (germline): MNHEY, SMNVEV (reference sequence). J lost 4 bases, V lost 6 bases, and 6 bases had no gene match. The CDR3 DNA reads as TGTGCCAGCAGCCCAGGGACAGGGGGCAATAATGAAAAACTGTTTTTT. Its translation: CASSPGTGGNNEKLFF.

This clone was observed a few times. Germline and junction disagree at one end, which may indicate a read error. This chain connects TRBV7-3 to TRBJ2-2, with 8 positions matching TRBD2. The CDR3 is 16 amino acids. Per the germline V gene, CDR1 is SGHTA and CDR2 is FQGTGA. CDR3 sequence (DNA): TGTGCCAGCAGCCCTAGCGGGCGGGCGAAAACCGGGGAGCTGTTTTTT. Translated: CASSPSGRAKTGELFF.

The chain joins TRBV5-1 to TRBJ2-7, with 7 positions matching TRBD1. V shed 2 bases, J shed 4 bases, and the junction held 6 bases outside the gene matches. Per germline, CDR1 SGHRS and CDR2 YFSETQ. The CDR3 totals 14 residues. CDR3 sequence: CASSFGDRAYEQYF. In DNA form, the CDR3 reads TGCGCCAGCAGCTTCGGTGACAGGGCGTACGAGCAGTACTTC.

V is TRBV5-5 and J is TRBJ2-3; possibly TRBD1 for D (6 bases). Between the trimmed V and J ends, which lost 1 base and 6 bases, there was a span of 18 bases. The CDR3 is made up of 16 amino acids. The germline CDR1 and CDR2 sequences are SGHKS and YYEKEE (reference sequence). CDR3 DNA: TGTGCCAGCAGCTTGAGGTTAAGCAGGGGTCACGATACGCAGTATTTT. It specifies CASSLRLSRGHDTQYF. The full variable domain, rest sourced from reference TRBV5-5 and TRBJ2-3, is DAGVTQSPTHLIKTRGQQVTLRCSPISGHKSVSWYQQVLGQGPQFIFQYYEKEERGRGNFPDRFSARQFPNYSSELNVNALLLGDSALYLCASSLRLSRGHDTQYFGPGTRLTVL.

The chain recombines TRBV11-3 with TRBJ1-2; 8 bases fit TRBD1. The CDR3 has 15 amino acids. CDR1 SGHNT and CDR2 YENEEA come from the germline V gene. V shed 4 bases, J shed 2 bases, and the junction held 6 bases outside the gene matches. The CDR3: CASSSAGGANYGYTF. As DNA, the CDR3 is TGTGCCAGCAGCTCAGCAGGGGGCGCGAACTATGGCTACACCTTC.

The chain carries TRBV27 and TRBJ2-1; TRBD1 matches at 7 bases. Germline CDR1 MNHEY, CDR2 SMNVEV (reference sequence). Germline trimming cut 2 bases from V and 9 bases from J; bases unmatched to any gene: 4. The CDR3 length is 13 residues. CDR3 in DNA: TGTGCCAGCAGTTTAGTAGGGGGCGGTGAGCAGTTCTTC. Its translation: CASSLVGGGEQFF.

Remarks on this clone: Other DNA sequences in this sample translate to the same CDR3. The chain carries TRBV5-1 and TRBJ2-5; possibly TRBD2 for D (6 bases). The CDR3 has 14 residues. The V end lost 0 bases, the J end lost 4 bases, and 10 bases lay between the germline ends. The germline gives CDR1 SGHRS, CDR2 YFSETQ. CDR3 DNA: TGCGCCAGCAGCTTGGGAAGGGGAGGAGAGACCCAGTACTTC. This codes for CASSLGRGGETQYF.

This clone has just a few counts. The V call is TRBV2, the J call TRBJ2-2, with D perhaps TRBD1 (5 bases). V was shortened by 7 bases and J by 6 bases, with 12 bases between the two germline ends. CDR1 is SNHLY and CDR2 is FYNNEI in the germline V gene. CDR3 length: 13 residues. The CDR3 loop reads CASNPQGPGELFF. The CDR3 DNA reads TGTGCCAGCAATCCTCAGGGTCCCGGGGAGCTGTTTTTT.

The V and J genes are TRBV28 and TRBJ1-5; D ambiguous. The CDR3 is 14 residues long. Deletions cut 7 bases from V and 5 bases from J, with 15 bases between. From germline, CDR1 is MDHEN and CDR2 SYDVKM. This chain's CDR3 is CASTTGSFDQPQHF. For the CDR3, the DNA is TGTGCCAGCACCACGGGGTCTTTCGATCAGCCCCAGCATTTT. Full variable domain (outside the CDR3, taken from reference TRBV28 and TRBJ1-5): DVKVTQSSRYLVKRTGEKVFLECVQDMDHENMFWYRQDPGLGLRLIYFSYDVKMKEKGDIPEGYSVSREKKERFSLILESASTNQTSMYLCASTTGSFDQPQHFGDGTRLSIL.

The chain carries TRBV5-6 and TRBJ1-6; D is unclear. The CDR3 spans 15 residues. Trimming stripped 8 bases from V and 5 bases from J, with 17 bases between. Germline lookup yields CDR1 SGHDT and CDR2 YYEEEE. The CDR3 sequence is CASTEKGGNNSPLHF. DNA for the CDR3: TGTGCCAGTACGGAAAAGGGAGGAAATAATTCACCCCTCCACTTT.

The chain employs TRBV7-9 and TRBJ2-1; D is unresolved. The CDR3 length is 16 residues. Looked up from germline, CDR1 is SEHNR and CDR2 is FQNEAQ (reference sequence). V was cut by 5 bases and J by 0 bases, with 14 bases left in between. The CDR3 coding sequence is TGTGCCAGCAGCCGAAATCTAGTGAGCTCCTACAATGAGCAGTTCTTC. This encodes CASSRNLVSSYNEQFF.

This chain joins TRBV5-1 and TRBJ1-2; 10 nucleotides agree with TRBD1. Germline V gene data show CDR1 as SGHRS and CDR2 as YFSETQ. CDR3 length: 15 amino acids. The V gene end was trimmed by 1 base and the J gene end by 6 bases; junction bases not matched to a gene: 6. DNA for the CDR3: TGCGCCAGCAGCTTGTATACCGGGACAGGGGATGGCTACACCTTC. It translates to CASSLYTGTGDGYTF. Drawing the rest from reference TRBV5-1 and TRBJ1-2, the complete variable domain is KAGVTQTPRYLIKTRGQQVTLSCSPISGHRSVSWYQQTPGQGLQFLFEYFSETQRNKGNFPGRFSGRQFSNSRSEMNVSTLELGDSALYLCASSLYTGTGDGYTFGSGTRLTVV.

This rearrangement joins TRBV5-1 to TRBJ2-1, with 10 bases lining up with TRBD2. The CDR3 is 15 amino acids. CDR1 and CDR2 from the germline V gene are SGHRS and YFSETQ. V shed 0 bases, J shed 6 bases, and the junction held 3 bases outside the gene matches. The CDR3 DNA reads as TGCGCCAGCAGCTTGGGGACTAGCGGCTTCAATGAGCAGTTCTTC. Amino acid sequence: CASSLGTSGFNEQFF.

The V gene is TRBV7-2, the J gene TRBJ2-1, with 9 bases fitting TRBD1. Germline V gene lookup returns CDR1 SGHTA and CDR2 FQGNSA. This CDR3 has 15 residues. V was clipped by 4 bases and J by 4 bases; unmatched bases: 5. DNA of the CDR3: TGTGCCAGCAGCTGGAACAGGGGGCAGTACAATGAGCAGTTCTTC. It is translated as CASSWNRGQYNEQFF.

The V and J genes are TRBV6-1 and TRBJ1-6, with 9 positions matching TRBD1. J lost 9 bases, V lost 4 bases, and 10 bases had no gene match. The CDR3 has 16 residues. Germline CDR1 and CDR2: MNHNS and SASEGT. This CDR3 is CASSARTGAHGSPLHF. The CDR3 DNA sequence: TGTGCCAGCAGTGCTCGGACAGGGGCGCATGGTTCACCCCTCCACTTT.

The V gene is TRBV2, the J gene TRBJ2-3, with D possibly TRBD2 on 5 matching bases. There are 15 residues in the CDR3. Trimming shortened V by 3 bases and J by 6 bases, and 16 bases separated the two germline ends. CDR1 is SNHLY and CDR2 is FYNNEI in the germline V gene. The CDR3 reads CASSDVRAGDDTQYF. The CDR3 coding sequence is TGTGCCAGCAGTGATGTAAGGGCGGGTGACGATACGCAGTATTTT. Complete variable domain (other parts from reference TRBV2 and TRBJ2-3): EPEVTQTPSHQVTQMGQEVILRCVPISNHLYFYWYRQILGQKVEFLVSFYNNEISEKSEIFDDQFSVERPDGSNFTLKIRSTKLEDSAMYFCASSDVRAGDDTQYFGPGTRLTVL.

The rearrangement joins TRBV5-1 to TRBJ1-4; 8 nucleotides match TRBD1. Germline trimming cut 4 bases from V and 0 bases from J; bases unmatched to any gene: 2. Germline V gene lookup returns CDR1 SGHRS and CDR2 YFSETQ. The CDR3 loop spans 15 amino acids. This chain's CDR3 is CASSGQGATNEKLFF. The CDR3 coding sequence is TGCGCCAGCAGCGGACAGGGAGCAACTAATGAAAAACTGTTTTTT. Using reference TRBV5-1 and TRBJ1-4 for the parts outside the CDR3, the full variable domain is KAGVTQTPRYLIKTRGQQVTLSCSPISGHRSVSWYQQTPGQGLQFLFEYFSETQRNKGNFPGRFSGRQFSNSRSEMNVSTLELGDSALYLCASSGQGATNEKLFFGSGTQLSVL.